The 32 T cell receptor beta chains reported below all come from one sample, sequenced in a study of cytomegalovirus exposure and HLA in healthy donors. Primers: 60 Vbeta forward and 13 Jbeta reverse. Clones were read by immunoSEQ multiplex PCR, and TCRdb kept only the in-frame ones, dropping some. The table has around 200,000 clones, 70% to 80% seen once. Sequencing was performed on PBMCs. The receptor source for this set is a middle-aged man in good health and CMV-seronegative.

This clone turned up a few times. This sequence joins TRBV29-1 and TRBJ2-7, with 8 bases that match TRBD2. V lost 6 bases to trimming and J lost 4 bases; unmatched junction nucleotides: 8. Germline V gives CDR1 SQVTM, CDR2 ANQGSEA. The CDR3 is 13 amino acids. Here the CDR3 DNA reads TGCAGCGTGGGGGGGGCGGGAGGTTACGAGCAGTACTTC. It codes for CSVGGAGGYEQYF.

The chain combines TRBV5-6 with TRBJ1-4; 9 nucleotides line up with TRBD1. V lost 3 bases to trimming and J lost 8 bases; unmatched junction nucleotides: 5. The V gene's germline CDR1 is SGHDT and CDR2 YYEEEE. The CDR3 runs to 14 residues. CDR3 bases: TGTGCCAGCAGCTGGGGGACAGGGCGGGAAAAACTGTTTTTT. Amino acid sequence: CASSWGTGREKLFF. The whole variable domain, filled in from reference TRBV5-6 and TRBJ1-4, reads DAGVTQSPTHLIKTRGQQVTLRCSPKSGHDTVSWYQQALGQGPQFIFQYYEEEERQRGNFPDRFSGHQFPNYSSELNVNALLLGDSALYLCASSWGTGREKLFFGSGTQLSVL.

The V call is TRBV12-5, the J call TRBJ1-1, with 7 positions matching TRBD1. V dropped 2 bases and J dropped 1; count of bases not matched to a gene: 7. Germline CDR1 reads LGHNT; CDR2 reads FRNRAP. This CDR3 contains 16 residues. CDR3 bases: TGTGCTAGTGGTTTGACACGACAGGGAGGGAACACTGAAGCTTTCTTT. It codes for CASGLTRQGGNTEAFF.

V and J are TRBV29-1 and TRBJ1-2, with D tentatively TRBD1 (5 bases). The CDR3 runs to 11 residues. V was clipped by 3 bases and J by 8 bases, with 10 bases between them. Germline V gene sequence: CDR1 SQVTM, CDR2 ANQGSEA. DNA of the CDR3: TGCAGCGTTGAGCAGGGAGGGGGCTACACCTTC. It translates to CSVEQGGGYTF.

This chain joins TRBV13 and TRBJ1-2; no reliable D call. The V gene's germline CDR1 is PRHDT and CDR2 FYEKMQ (reference sequence). CDR3 length equals 12 residues. Trimming removed 5 bases from V and 5 bases from J, with 9 bases in between. CDR3 residues: CASSMTRYGYTF. The CDR3, as DNA: TGTGCCAGCAGCATGACCAGGTATGGCTACACCTTC.

V and J are TRBV4-2 and TRBJ2-7, with TRBD1 matching 9 bases. The CDR3 sequence is 17 residues long. Germline V gene sequence: CDR1 LGHNA, CDR2 YNFKEQ. Trimming took 1 base from V and 6 from J; bases not matched to a gene: 13. The CDR3 DNA reads as TGTGCCAGCAGCCAAGGGCCAACGGACAGGGGAGTTCGCGAGCAGTACTTC. Translating it yields CASSQGPTDRGVREQYF.

The CDR3 sequence: CASSYRTGDTQYF. The CDR3, as DNA: TGTGCCAGCAGTTATCGGACAGGAGATACGCAGTATTTT. The J gene is TRBJ2-3, the V gene TRBV6-5; 7 bases agree with TRBD1. Germline lookup yields CDR1 MNHEY and CDR2 SVGAGI. The CDR3 loop spans 13 amino acids. The trim removed 3 bases at V and 5 bases at J, leaving 2 bases unmatched.

This chain links TRBV5-1 with TRBJ1-3, with 7 bases identical to TRBD1. This CDR3 has 16 residues. Per germline, CDR1 SGHRS and CDR2 YFSETQ. After removal of 3 bases from V and 4 bases from J, the junction contained 10 bases not matched to a gene. The CDR3 DNA sequence: TGCGCCAGCAGCTCCACGACAGGGTCTAGGGGAAACACCATATATTTT. Translated, it gives CASSSTTGSRGNTIYF.

The J gene is TRBJ1-1, the V gene TRBV9; 7 bases align to TRBD1. Per germline, CDR1 SGDLS and CDR2 YYNGEE. The CDR3 runs to 17 residues. The V gene end was trimmed by 3 bases and the J gene end by 2 bases; junction bases not matched to a gene: 13. The CDR3 here is CASSDRVQGGGNTEAFF. The CDR3 DNA sequence: TGTGCCAGCAGCGATAGGGTCCAGGGGGGCGGAAACACTGAAGCTTTCTTT. Based on the CDR3 plus reference TRBV9 and TRBJ1-1, the full variable domain is DSGVTQTPKHLITATGQRVTLRCSPRSGDLSVYWYQQSLDQGLQFLIQYYNGEERAKGNILERFSAQQFPDLHSELNLSSLELGDSALYFCASSDRVQGGGNTEAFFGQGTRLTVV.

V and J are TRBV7-3 and TRBJ1-1; 7 bases fit TRBD1. The germline V gene encodes CDR1 SGHTA and CDR2 FQGTGA. The CDR3 totals 13 residues. The ends lost 5 bases at V and 4 bases at J; junction bases unmatched: 4. CDR3 in DNA: TGTGCCAGCAGCAGAGCAGGGGGCACTGAAGCTTTCTTT. Amino acids: CASSRAGGTEAFF.

This clone was seen only once. The chain combines TRBV5-4 with TRBJ2-7; 14 bases are a match to TRBD2. This CDR3 contains 16 residues. Trimming took 0 bases from V and 3 from J; bases not matched to a gene: 2. Germline CDR1 is SGHNT and CDR2 is YYREEE (reference sequence). The CDR3 protein is CASSLGLAGGSYEQYF. The DNA for the CDR3 is TGTGCCAGCAGCTTGGGACTAGCGGGAGGGAGCTACGAGCAGTACTTC.

V is TRBV18 and J is TRBJ2-1; 12 nucleotides match TRBD2. The CDR3 covers 16 residues. In germline, CDR1 is KGHSH, CDR2 LQKENI. J was trimmed by 7 bases and V by 6 bases; bases with no gene match: 10. CDR3 bases: TGTGCCAGCTCGACACTAGCGGGAGGTGACATAAATGAGCAGTTCTTC. Translated: CASSTLAGGDINEQFF.

The V and J genes are TRBV5-1 and TRBJ2-1; D perhaps matches TRBD1 (5 bases). V lost 2 bases and J lost 0, with 12 bases in between. The germline V gene encodes CDR1 SGHRS and CDR2 YFSETQ. The CDR3 runs to 16 residues. The DNA for the CDR3 is TGCGCCAGCAGCTTATTCAGGGCGAGCTCCTACAATGAGCAGTTCTTC. It encodes CASSLFRASSYNEQFF.

The chain recombines TRBV5-1 with TRBJ1-2; 12 nucleotides agree with TRBD1. The V segment lost 3 bases and the J segment 3 bases; nucleotides outside the gene matches: 9. Per germline, CDR1 SGHRS and CDR2 YFSETQ. This CDR3 region has 17 residues. The CDR3 protein is CASSSPSGTGGDYGYTF. CDR3 DNA sequence: TGCGCCAGCAGCTCCCCTTCCGGGACAGGGGGCGACTATGGCTACACCTTC.

The rearrangement uses TRBV7-6 and TRBJ2-2; 7 bases are shared with TRBD1. The V gene's germline CDR1 is SGHVS and CDR2 FNYEAQ. CDR3 length: 16 residues. After removal of 5 bases from V and 7 bases from J, the junction contained 13 bases not matched to a gene. As DNA, the CDR3 is TGTGCCAGCAGCCCACAGTCAAGGGGGCAAAACGGGGAGCTGTTTTTT. Amino acids: CASSPQSRGQNGELFF.

In its sample, this clone was seen a few times. This chain joins TRBV19 and TRBJ2-5; 12 nucleotides match TRBD2. The assigned J gene may be wrong: the sequence end matches TRBJ2-7 better. Germline V CDR1 and CDR2: LNHDA, SQIVND (reference sequence). CDR3 size: 19 residues. CDR3 sequence reads: CASSTKGSYGLAGSYEQYF. The CDR3 nucleotides are TGTGCCAGTAGTACAAAGGGCAGCTATGGACTAGCGGGATCCTACGAGCAGTACTTC.

This sequence joins TRBV7-9 and TRBJ2-3; D gene uncertain. From germline, CDR1 is SEHNR and CDR2 FQNEAQ (reference sequence). V shed 4 bases and J shed 1 base, with 15 bases lying between them. The length of the CDR3 is 16 residues. The CDR3, as DNA: TGTGCCAGCAGCTCAATGCAGGTCTATGGCACAGATACGCAGTATTTT. Amino acids: CASSSMQVYGTDTQYF. Looking up the rest from reference TRBV7-9 and TRBJ2-3 gives the full variable domain: DTGVSQNPRHKITKRGQNVTFRCDPISEHNRLYWYRQTLGQGPEFLTYFQNEAQLEKSRLLSDRFSAERPKGSFSTLEIQRTEQGDSAMYLCASSSMQVYGTDTQYFGPGTRLTVL.

V usage is TRBV6-6 and J usage is TRBJ2-1; 8 positions match TRBD2. The length of the CDR3 is 16 residues. The trim removed 2 bases at V and 8 bases at J, leaving 11 bases unmatched. Germline V gene sequence: CDR1 MNHNY, CDR2 SVGAGI (reference sequence). The DNA of the CDR3 is TGTGCCAGCAGTTACGGGTCGGGGGGGCCTGGGGATGAGCAGTTCTTC. Amino acids: CASSYGSGGPGDEQFF.

The V and J genes are TRBV19 and TRBJ2-6; no clear D. CDR1 and CDR2 (germline): LNHDA, SQIVND (reference sequence). This CDR3 is built from 12 residues. V lost 11 bases to trimming and J lost 0 bases, with 5 bases between them. For the CDR3, the DNA is TGTGCCTGCAGCTCTGGGGCCAACGTCCTGACTTTC. It specifies CACSSGANVLTF. Together with reference TRBV19 and TRBJ2-6, the CDR3 gives the full variable domain: DGGITQSPKYLFRKEGQNVTLSCEQNLNHDAMYWYRQDPGQGLRLIYYSQIVNDFQKGDIAEGYSVSREKKESFPLTVTSAQKNPTAFYLCACSSGANVLTFGAGSRLTVL.

This chain uses TRBV7-2 with TRBJ1-5; the match to TRBD1 covers 7 bases. Per germline, CDR1 SGHTA and CDR2 FQGNSA. Trimming removed 1 base from V and 7 bases from J; junction bases left unmatched: 7. The CDR3 runs to 15 residues. CDR3 DNA: TGTGCCAGCAGCTTAGGACACAGGGGAGGACAGCCCCAGCATTTT. Translating gives CASSLGHRGGQPQHF.

The genes are TRBV29-1 and TRBJ2-7; a weak D match, TRBD2 (5 bases). Trimming removed 5 bases from V and 0 bases from J, with 8 bases in between. The CDR3 is 12 residues long. Germline CDR1 is SQVTM and CDR2 is ANQGSEA. The CDR3 DNA reads TGCAGCGTTAGCGGAAGCTCCTACGAGCAGTACTTC. Amino acids: CSVSGSSYEQYF.

The rearrangement joins TRBV27 to TRBJ2-5; 10 bases line up with TRBD1. Gene TRBJ2-7 matches the end of the DNA better, so the J call may be wrong. The CDR3 runs to 17 residues. Per germline, CDR1 MNHEY and CDR2 SMNVEV (reference sequence). This CDR3 is CASSLRPGTGEVYEQYF. The DNA for the CDR3 is TGTGCCAGCAGTTTGAGACCCGGGACAGGGGAGGTCTACGAGCAGTACTTC.

The J gene is TRBJ1-5, the V gene TRBV19; 9 bases map to TRBD1. This CDR3 region has 18 residues. Germline CDR1 is LNHDA and CDR2 is SQIVND (reference sequence). Unmatched junction bases numbered 14, after V lost 8 bases and J lost 0 bases. The CDR3 is CASRSLDRGFFSNQPQHF. The CDR3 DNA follows: TGTGCCAGTCGGTCTCTGGACAGGGGATTTTTTAGCAATCAGCCCCAGCATTTT.

The chain joins TRBV6-6 to TRBJ2-1; the match to TRBD1 covers 7 bases. This CDR3 contains 16 residues. Trimming cost V 10 bases and J 7 bases; bases outside gene matches: 19. Per the germline V gene, CDR1 is MNHNY and CDR2 is SVGAGI (reference sequence). The CDR3 here is CATSSLQGVSHNEQFF. DNA for the CDR3: TGTGCCACCTCCTCCCTCCAGGGGGTGTCTCATAATGAGCAGTTCTTC.

This clone came up a few times. V gene TRBV29-1 combines with J gene TRBJ2-7; D is undetermined. The CDR3 loop spans 11 amino acids. V lost 7 bases to trimming and J lost 3 bases, with 10 bases between them. Germline V gives CDR1 SQVTM, CDR2 ANQGSEA. The CDR3 loop is CSGLLRYEQYF. CDR3 bases: TGCAGCGGGCTCCTTCGCTACGAGCAGTACTTC.

The rearrangement uses TRBV5-1 and TRBJ1-4; 9 bases fit TRBD1. Germline trimming cut 3 bases from V and 7 bases from J; bases unmatched to any gene: 13. CDR3 length: 17 amino acids. Germline CDR1 and CDR2: SGHRS and YFSETQ. As DNA, the CDR3 is TGCGCCAGCAGCTCGGGACAGGGCTCAAGGCGGGGTGAAAAACTGTTTTTT. Residues: CASSSGQGSRRGEKLFF. The full variable domain, in which reference TRBV5-1 and TRBJ1-4 provide the parts outside the CDR3, is KAGVTQTPRYLIKTRGQQVTLSCSPISGHRSVSWYQQTPGQGLQFLFEYFSETQRNKGNFPGRFSGRQFSNSRSEMNVSTLELGDSALYLCASSSGQGSRRGEKLFFGSGTQLSVL.

The rearrangement links TRBV5-5 to TRBJ2-7, with no clear D. Looked up from germline, CDR1 is SGHKS and CDR2 is YYEKEE (reference sequence). This CDR3 has 15 amino acids. Trimming pared 4 bases from V and 3 bases from J, leaving 17 bases between. CDR3 loop: CASSPDTVQGYEQYF. The DNA of the CDR3 is TGTGCCAGCAGCCCCGACACAGTTCAAGGCTACGAGCAGTACTTC.

The chain is built from TRBV19 and TRBJ2-1; TRBD2 matches 14 bases. The germline CDR1 and CDR2 sequences are LNHDA and SQIVND (reference sequence). V was pared by 3 bases and J by 10 bases, with 11 bases of the junction left unmatched. The CDR3 is 17 amino acids. In DNA, the CDR3 is TGTGCCAGTAGTATGCCTCAGGGACTAGCGGGAGTACGGGAGCAGTTCTTC. It specifies CASSMPQGLAGVREQFF. Filled out from reference TRBV19 and TRBJ2-1, the complete variable domain reads DGGITQSPKYLFRKEGQNVTLSCEQNLNHDAMYWYRQDPGQGLRLIYYSQIVNDFQKGDIAEGYSVSREKKESFPLTVTSAQKNPTAFYLCASSMPQGLAGVREQFFGPGTRLTVL.

The gene calls are TRBV9 and TRBJ2-3; a possible D gene is TRBD2 (5 bases). The V and J ends lost 0 bases and 0 bases respectively, with 23 bases between them. The CDR3 runs 20 residues. Per germline, CDR1 SGDLS and CDR2 YYNGEE. The chain's CDR3 is CASSVVRLSRDYHSTDTQYF. CDR3 DNA: TGTGCCAGCAGCGTAGTCAGACTCTCCCGGGATTACCATAGCACAGATACGCAGTATTTT.

The chain recombines TRBV6-5 with TRBJ1-5, with 7 bases that match TRBD1. Germline V gene sequence: CDR1 MNHEY, CDR2 SVGAGI. The V and J ends lost 6 bases and 6 bases, in that order; junction bases with no gene match: 8. This CDR3 contains 14 residues. The DNA for the CDR3 is TGTGCCAGCAGGGCCGCAGGGGGAGGTCAGCCCCAGCATTTT. Translated: CASRAAGGGQPQHF.

The gene calls are TRBV5-8 and TRBJ1-3, with 7 nucleotides matching TRBD1. This CDR3 is 16 amino acids long. The V gene's germline CDR1 is SGHTS and CDR2 YDEGEE. J was trimmed by 4 bases and V by 3 bases; bases with no gene match: 10. The CDR3 loop is CASSYRRRDSGNTIYF. The CDR3 DNA sequence: TGTGCCAGCAGCTACCGGCGGCGGGACAGCGGAAACACCATATATTTT.

V usage is TRBV5-4 and J usage is TRBJ2-3; maybe TRBD2 (5 bases). Germline V gene data show CDR1 as SGHNT and CDR2 as YYREEE (reference sequence). The CDR3 loop spans 16 amino acids. The V gene lost 6 bases and the J gene lost 2 bases, with 19 bases spanning the gap. The CDR3 bases are TGTGCCAGCACCACACGGGGTAGCGCGTCCACAGATACGCAGTATTTT. Protein product: CASTTRGSASTDTQYF.